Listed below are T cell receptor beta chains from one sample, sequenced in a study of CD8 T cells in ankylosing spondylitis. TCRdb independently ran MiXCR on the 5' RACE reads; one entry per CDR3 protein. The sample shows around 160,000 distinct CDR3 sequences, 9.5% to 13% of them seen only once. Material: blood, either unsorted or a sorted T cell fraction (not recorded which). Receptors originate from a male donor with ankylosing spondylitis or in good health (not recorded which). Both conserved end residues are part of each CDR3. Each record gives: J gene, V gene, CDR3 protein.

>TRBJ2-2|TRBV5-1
CASSPGTSGHTGELFF
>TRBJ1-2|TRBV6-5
CASSYVGGGDGYTF
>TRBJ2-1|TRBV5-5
CASSLEQGVFNEQFF
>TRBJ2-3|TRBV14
CASSQDRVANTQYF
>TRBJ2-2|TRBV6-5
CASSYYGRLFF
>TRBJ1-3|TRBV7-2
CASSWGTVGNTIYF
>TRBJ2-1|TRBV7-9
CASSLDAAGLYNEQFF
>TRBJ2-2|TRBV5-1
CASSDGNTGELFF
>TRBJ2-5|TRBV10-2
CASIADSQETQYF
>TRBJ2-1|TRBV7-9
CASSVPTSGGAEQFF
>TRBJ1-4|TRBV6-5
CASSSPRSGDEKLFF
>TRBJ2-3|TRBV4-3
CASSQEVTGGSDTQYF
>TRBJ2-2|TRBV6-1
CASRADLAARGTGELFF
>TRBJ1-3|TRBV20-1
CSANSLTGVGNTIYF
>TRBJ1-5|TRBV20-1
CSAPGTAGNQPQHF
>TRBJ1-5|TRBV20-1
CSAREGPAANQPQHF
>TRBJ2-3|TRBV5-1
CASRKGVRSQITDTQYF
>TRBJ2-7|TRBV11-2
CASSPWSKDEQYF
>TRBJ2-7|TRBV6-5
CASSSSSPLLGQLYEQYF
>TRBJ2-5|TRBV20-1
CSARDQLYQETQYF
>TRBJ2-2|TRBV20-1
CSAAQGADGELFF
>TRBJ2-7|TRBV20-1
CSAAPERGVVNEQYF
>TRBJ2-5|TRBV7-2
CASSPGLGTTNQETQYF
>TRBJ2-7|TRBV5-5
CASSYFPGQGTYEQYF
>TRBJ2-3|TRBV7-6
CASSLASGLGADTQYF
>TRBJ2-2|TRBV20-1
CSAGLAGNTGELFF
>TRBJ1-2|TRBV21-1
CASSKDKRQPPGGYTF
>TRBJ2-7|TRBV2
CASSDVLDTPDEQYF
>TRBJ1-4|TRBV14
CASSQSGTGEKLFF
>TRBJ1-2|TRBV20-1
CSASLTGLYGYTF
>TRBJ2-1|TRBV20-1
CSAGKASSGADNEQFF
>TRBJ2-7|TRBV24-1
CATSSGTPSSYEQCF
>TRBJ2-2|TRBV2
CASSSGRPTGELFF
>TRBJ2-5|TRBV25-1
CASSATQGRLETQYF
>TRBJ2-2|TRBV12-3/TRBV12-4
CASSHGLGTNTGELFF
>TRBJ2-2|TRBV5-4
CASSFDPNTGELFF
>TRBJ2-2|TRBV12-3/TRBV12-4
CASGTAVNTGELFF
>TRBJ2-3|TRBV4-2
CASSQRGRTDTQYF
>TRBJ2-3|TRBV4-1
CASSQDGQAAGVTDTQYF
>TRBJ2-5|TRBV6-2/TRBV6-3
CASRLAGSQETQYF
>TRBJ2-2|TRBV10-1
CASSELALNTGELFF
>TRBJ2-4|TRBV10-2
CASRSGGSKNIQYF
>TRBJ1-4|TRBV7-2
CASSLVRGPNEKLFF
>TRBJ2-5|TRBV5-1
CASSPQTGGETQYF